A selection of T cell receptor beta chains follows, all from one sample in a study of shared clonotypes between healthy human individuals. TCRdb's table, derived via immunoSEQ multiplex PCR, lists solely in-frame clones and lacks some. Altogether about 1 million clones are present, about 84% being singletons, with the ten largest covering approximately 0.56%. The sequencing sample was made of memory CD4+ T cells from PBMCs. These receptors came from a man aged 18 to 29 in good health. Some clones in this sample may be carry-over from other donors' samples. The CDR3 runs from the conserved cysteine through the conserved F or W. The order of the fields is J gene, D gene, clone size, V gene, CDR3 DNA, CDR3 protein. The D gene is left open where the match is weak. Where a row states a size, it is once, few, many or the class of an expanded clone; other rows omit it.

TRBJ1-1,.,.,TRBV18,TGTGCCAGCTCACCAGACGAGGGGATGAGAACTGAAGCTTTCTTT,CASSPDEGMRTEAFF
TRBJ2-5,.,once,TRBV18,TGTGCCAGCTCAGAGAGCGTACAAGAGACCCAGTACTTC,CASSESVQETQYF
TRBJ1-3,.,.,TRBV6-5,TGTGCCAGCAGTTCCGCTGGAAACACCATATATTTT,CASSSAGNTIYF
TRBJ2-7,.,many,TRBV21-1,TGTGCCAGCAGCAATTCGAATAGATCTGCCTCCTACGAGCAGTACTTC,CASSNSNRSASYEQYF
TRBJ1-1,TRBD1,.,TRBV6-5,TGTGCCACCCGGGACAGCCCAAATATGAACACTGAAGCTTTCTTT,CATRDSPNMNTEAFF
TRBJ2-1,.,.,TRBV27,TGTGCCAGCAGTTTTGGGCCTCCCTCCTACAATGAGCAGTTCTTC,CASSFGPPSYNEQFF
TRBJ1-1,.,few,TRBV6-5,TGTGCCAGCAGTTACTTAAGGCCCGAGGGGACTGAAGCTTTCTTT,CASSYLRPEGTEAFF
TRBJ1-5,.,.,TRBV30,TGTGCCTGGAGTGTAAGGGGGGATCAGCCCCAGCATTTT,CAWSVRGDQPQHF
TRBJ2-7,.,.,TRBV7-9,TGTGCCAGCAGCTTTCAGGACACCTCCTACGAGCAGTACTTC,CASSFQDTSYEQYF
TRBJ2-2,.,once,TRBV14,TGTGCCAGCAGCCAGCACAGTTACGTGCGACTTGGGACCGGGGAGCTGTTTTTT,CASSQHSYVRLGTGELFF
TRBJ1-1,TRBD1,.,TRBV18,TGTGCCAGCTCACCATTACCGCCGGGACAGGGTGGGACTGAAGCTTTCTTT,CASSPLPPGQGGTEAFF
TRBJ1-2,.,.,TRBV4-3,TGCGCCAGCAGCCAAGTCCGGGGAAGGGTGGGCTATGGCTACACCTTC,CASSQVRGRVGYGYTF
TRBJ1-2,.,.,TRBV7-2,TGTGCCAGCAGCTTAGGGGGCGAGCGCTACACCTTC,CASSLGGERYTF
TRBJ2-1,.,.,TRBV28,TGTGCCAGCAGTGTCTTGGAACAGAACTACAATGAGCAGTTCTTC,CASSVLEQNYNEQFF
TRBJ1-2,TRBD1,.,TRBV6-5,TGTGCCAGCAGACCAGGACAGGGGCTTGGCTACACCTTC,CASRPGQGLGYTF
TRBJ2-7,TRBD1,.,TRBV6-5,TGTGCCAGCAGTTATGACCGGGACAGGGTAAACGAGCAGTACTTC,CASSYDRDRVNEQYF
TRBJ1-2,.,.,TRBV6-8,TGTGCCAGCAGTTTAGGCCGTCAATACTATGGCTACACCTTC,CASSLGRQYYGYTF
TRBJ1-1,.,.,TRBV7-8,TGTGCCAGCAGCTTGGTCCAGGGTAACACTGAAGCTTTCTTT,CASSLVQGNTEAFF
TRBJ2-7,.,.,TRBV7-9,TGTGCCAGCAGCTCCGGGGCTTTCTCCACCTACGAGCAGTACTTC,CASSSGAFSTYEQYF
TRBJ2-2,.,.,TRBV2,TGTGCCAGCAGTGTGGTCCATTCCGGGGAGCTGTTTTTT,CASSVVHSGELFF
TRBJ2-3,.,.,TRBV7-6,TGTGCCAGCAGCCCAGGGATAAGCACAGATACGCAGTATTTT,CASSPGISTDTQYF
TRBJ2-1,.,once,TRBV11-2,TGTGCCAGCAGCAGGGGCCCCCTAGCGATCTACAATGAGCAGTTCTTC,CASSRGPLAIYNEQFF
TRBJ1-3,.,.,TRBV6-1,TGTGCCAGCAGTGAGGGGTTTTCTGGAAACACCATATATTTT,CASSEGFSGNTIYF